There are many counts of the clone carrying this T cell receptor (beta chain). Antigen specificity is unknown. The V gene lost 0 bases and the J gene lost 8 bases, with 8 bases spanning the gap. The length of the CDR3 is 14 residues. Germline lookup yields CDR1 LGHNA and CDR2 YSLEER. Individual cDNA molecules were tagged with unique molecular identifiers, the study reported. TCRdb redid the calling of the 5' RACE reads with MiXCR, one entry per CDR3 protein. The data contain around 23,000 distinct CDR3 sequences, 4.5% of them singletons. This record comes from a study of early T cells in non-severe SARS-CoV-2 infection. Study-level information: Bulk RNA from unsorted whole blood was sequenced; chains were unpaired.

Overall study results and limits: Database matching using VDJdb favored anti-spike CD8 responses, with private and CD4 specificities left missing.

The sample taken for sequencing was whole blood. The TCR sequence derives from an adult who was a healthcare worker with PCR-confirmed SARS-CoV-2 infection or an uninfected control (not recorded which). The V call is TRBV4-3, the J call TRBJ1-6; no firm D call. In DNA form, the CDR3 reads TGCGCCAGCAGCCAAGATCGCAGTTATTCACCCCTCCACTTT. As protein: CASSQDRSYSPLHF.